A single sample is the source of the 9 T cell receptor beta chains below, sequenced in a study of blood T cell repertoires in COVID-19. The method was immunoSEQ multiplex PCR; TCRdb's version includes in-frame clones alone and lacks a portion of them. The sample holds about 100,000 clones, approximately 88% seen once. Sequencing was performed on peripheral blood. Receptor source: a human donor in a cohort sampled during active COVID-19.

The gene calls are TRBV28 and TRBJ2-2; 9 positions match TRBD1. Germline CDR1 and CDR2: MDHEN and SYDVKM. V gave up 4 bases and J gave up 6 bases; unmatched junction bases: 9. This CDR3 region has 16 residues. The CDR3 nucleotides read TGTGCCAGCAGTTGGCCCGGGACAGGGCGGGCCGGGGAGCTGTTTTTT. Translation gives CASSWPGTGRAGELFF.

The chain joins TRBV20-1 to TRBJ1-5; TRBD1 aligns across 9 bases. With 3 bases clipped from V and 0 bases from J, the junction kept 6 bases outside the gene matches. The CDR3 covers 16 residues. Germline lookup yields CDR1 DFQATT and CDR2 SNEGSKA (reference sequence). CDR3 bases: TGCAGTGCTAGTCGGGGGACAGGGTTTAGCAATCAGCCCCAGCATTTT. This translates into CSASRGTGFSNQPQHF.

The J gene is TRBJ2-7, the V gene TRBV5-6; possibly TRBD2 for D (5 bases). V lost 3 bases and J 0 bases, leaving 13 bases between the germline ends. The germline V gene encodes CDR1 SGHDT and CDR2 YYEEEE. The CDR3 has 15 residues. CDR3 DNA: TGTGCCAGCAGCTGGACGGGGTTGAGCTCCTACGAGCAGTACTTC. Protein: CASSWTGLSSYEQYF. Supplemented by reference TRBV5-6 and TRBJ2-7, the full variable domain reads DAGVTQSPTHLIKTRGQQVTLRCSPKSGHDTVSWYQQALGQGPQFIFQYYEEEERQRGNFPDRFSGHQFPNYSSELNVNALLLGDSALYLCASSWTGLSSYEQYFGPGTRLTVT.

The chain joins TRBV7-9 to TRBJ2-3; 15 bases fit TRBD2. The CDR3 consists of 17 residues. Germline V gene lookup returns CDR1 SEHNR and CDR2 FQNEAQ (reference sequence). V was pared by 3 bases and J by 5 bases, with 6 bases of the junction left unmatched. CDR3 amino acids: CASSFGTSGGRVDTQYF. Here the CDR3 DNA reads TGTGCCAGCAGCTTCGGGACTAGCGGGGGGCGGGTAGATACGCAGTATTTT.

As for this clone: The junction and the germline gene differ at one end; a read error may be behind it. The chain links TRBV2 to TRBJ2-7, with D perhaps matching TRBD1 (5 bases). Germline V gene lookup returns CDR1 SNHLY and CDR2 FYNNEI. The CDR3 is 16 residues long. CDR3 sequence reads: CANSEGAGRRSYEQYF. CDR3 in DNA: TGTGCCAACAGTGAAGGGGCAGGCAGAAGGTCCTACGAGCAGTACTTC.

V and J are TRBV7-2 and TRBJ2-7, with D perhaps TRBD1 (5 bases). This CDR3 has 14 residues. In germline, CDR1 is SGHTA, CDR2 FQGNSA. V lost 1 base and J lost 3, with 10 bases in between. The CDR3 is CASSLDRNSYEQYF. In nucleotides, the CDR3 is TGTGCCAGCAGCTTAGACAGGAATAGCTACGAGCAGTACTTC.

The chain is built from TRBV5-4 and TRBJ2-5; 10 nucleotides line up with TRBD2. Per germline, CDR1 SGHNT and CDR2 YYREEE (reference sequence). The CDR3 runs to 15 residues. Unmatched junction bases numbered 4, after V lost 0 bases and J lost 5 bases. The CDR3 region has the DNA TGTGCCAGCAGCTTGGATGGAGCGGGGGGGGAGACCCAGTACTTC. Translation: CASSLDGAGGETQYF.

The chain couples TRBV28 to TRBJ2-1; 11 positions match TRBD2. CDR1 is MDHEN, CDR2 SYDVKM, per germline. This CDR3 comprises 13 residues. J gave up 7 bases and V 9 bases, and 5 bases lay outside the gene matches. DNA of the CDR3: TGTGCCAGTGAGGTAGCGGGGGGGAATGAGCAGTTCTTC. This sequence encodes CASEVAGGNEQFF.

This chain uses TRBV4-3 with TRBJ1-1; D perhaps matches TRBD1 (5 bases). V lost 4 bases, J lost 1 base, and 16 bases lay in between. The CDR3 length is 16 residues. The germline V gene has CDR1 LGHNA and CDR2 YSLEER. The CDR3 nucleotides read TGCGCCAGCAGCCGGCGGCCCGGAGGGGAGAACACTGAAGCTTTCTTT. Translation gives CASSRRPGGENTEAFF.